This T cell receptor (beta chain) was identified in a study of T cells expressing NK-cell markers. Whole-study findings and limits: Each of roughly 6 donors carried dominant NKG2C+ clonotypes accounting for about 1.0-7.0% of CD8+ T cells.

TCRdb re-called the 5' RACE reads and gives one entry per CDR3 protein, without DNA. The sample's table shows about 260,000 distinct CDR3 sequences. Turning to this clonotype: No antigen is known for it.

Input material: blood T cells: a sorted CD56 or NKG2C T cell subset, CD4+ or CD8+ T cells, or bulk PBMC T cells (not recorded which). The origin of this receptor is a man aged 18-30 years in good health.

CDR3 loop: CASSPDPGGSGANVLTF. This chain uses TRBV12-3 or TRBV12-4 with TRBJ2-6; TCRdb names TRBD1, which stays unverified in the absence of DNA. The CDR3 runs 17 residues.